A single sample is the source of the 20 T cell receptor beta chains below, sequenced in a study of regulatory T cells in long-lasting Graves disease. Time point here: persistent/refractory GD, antithyroid drugs over 5 years with positive TRAb. The TCR library was made from RNA that had been extracted from PBMCs in TRIzol. Relying on iRepertoire HTBI primers and Arm-PCR of CDR3 regions, the team built TCR beta libraries. Each CDR3 protein is one row after TCRdb ran MiXCR on the multiplex PCR reads. The repertoire holds 400,000 to 500,000 distinct CDR3 sequences, with roughly a fifth as singletons. This specimen consisted of peripheral blood mononuclear cells (PBMCs), obtained when the disease was refractory, from a patient treated with antithyroid drugs. These receptors all stem from a female donor with Graves disease.

The J gene is TRBJ2-7, the V gene TRBV27, with 7 positions matching TRBD2. In germline, CDR1 is MNHEY, CDR2 SMNVEV (reference sequence). Germline trimming cut 3 bases from V and 7 bases from J; bases unmatched to any gene: 6. This CDR3 has 13 residues. CDR3 in amino acids: CASSFIIGREQYF. In DNA form, the CDR3 reads TGTGCCAGCAGTTTCATCATCGGGAGGGAGCAGTACTTC.

This clonotype was seen a few times. This chain links TRBV7-3 with TRBJ2-1; D not resolved. Trimming shortened V by 4 bases and J by 6 bases, and 13 bases separated the two germline ends. Germline lookup yields CDR1 SGHTA and CDR2 FQGTGA. The CDR3 totals 14 residues. The CDR3 is CASSSRTDPNEQFF. CDR3 coding DNA: TGTGCCAGCAGCTCGCGTACAGATCCCAATGAGCAGTTCTTC.

As regards this clonotype: It is likely a read error, because the conserved phenylalanine at the end of the CDR3 is missing. This sequence joins TRBV6-2 or TRBV6-3 and TRBJ2-7; 7 nucleotides agree with TRBD2. There are 13 residues in the CDR3. The germline V gene encodes CDR1 MNHEY and CDR2 SVGEGT. The CDR3 DNA is TGCGCCAGCAGTGAAGAGGGAGGGTACGAGCAGTACCTC. Residues: CASSEEGGYEQYL.

At least ten counts were recorded for this clonotype. The chain recombines TRBV5-5 with TRBJ2-5; 9 nucleotides agree with TRBD1. The CDR3 is 15 residues long. Germline CDR1 reads SGHKS; CDR2 reads YYEKEE (reference sequence). V was pared by 2 bases and J by 4 bases, with 6 bases of the junction left unmatched. The CDR3 here is CASSFRDRVRETQYF. In DNA form, the CDR3 reads TGTGCCAGCAGCTTTAGGGACAGGGTGAGAGAGACCCAGTACTTC.

With regard to this clonotype: This clone may be a read error of a much larger clone one base away. This chain connects TRBV6-2 or TRBV6-3 to TRBJ1-2; TRBD1 matches at 7 bases. Germline CDR1 reads MNHEY; CDR2 reads SVGEGT. This CDR3 has 13 residues. The CDR3 sequence is CAISAGQIYGYTF. In nucleotides, the CDR3 is TGTGCCATCAGTGCGGGACAGATTTATGGCTACACCTTC.

This clonotype has a handful of counts. The gene calls are TRBV6-1 and TRBJ2-1; 7 bases fit TRBD1. Germline V gene lookup returns CDR1 MNHNS and CDR2 SASEGT. The CDR3 spans 12 residues. The trim removed 7 bases at V and 9 bases at J, leaving 6 bases unmatched. CDR3 protein: CASKRTGAEQFF. In DNA form, the CDR3 reads TGTGCCAGCAAGCGTACAGGGGCTGAGCAGTTCTTC.

The V and J genes are TRBV5-6 and TRBJ1-6; possible D gene TRBD1, 6 bases. The V gene's germline CDR1 is SGHDT and CDR2 YYEEEE. Trimming shortened V by 4 bases and J by 10 bases, and 18 bases separated the two germline ends. This CDR3 region has 15 residues. The CDR3 region is CASSVGGAGRSPLHF. The CDR3 bases are TGTGCCAGCAGCGTAGGGGGGGCCGGGCGGTCACCCCTCCACTTT. The full variable domain, its missing parts supplied by reference TRBV5-6 and TRBJ1-6, is DAGVTQSPTHLIKTRGQQVTLRCSPKSGHDTVSWYQQALGQGPQFIFQYYEEEERQRGNFPDRFSGHQFPNYSSELNVNALLLGDSALYLCASSVGGAGRSPLHFGNGTRLTVT.

The CDR3 DNA reads as TGTGCCAGCAGCTTAAATTTCTATGAGCAGTTCTTC. Protein: CASSLNFYEQFF. This rearrangement joins TRBV7-9 to TRBJ2-1, with unresolved D. V lost 2 bases and J 8 bases, leaving 7 bases between the germline ends. CDR3 length: 12 residues. CDR1 is SEHNR and CDR2 is FQNEAQ in the germline V gene (reference sequence).

Points on this clonotype: A much larger clonotype is one base distant, so this may be a read error. The gene calls are TRBV28 and TRBJ1-4; D uncertain. The germline CDR1 and CDR2 sequences are MDHEN and SYDVKM. Trimming removed 4 bases from V and 6 bases from J, with 9 bases in between. This CDR3 region has 13 residues. The CDR3, as DNA: TGTGCCAGCAGTTCAACCAAGGATGAAAAACTGTTTTTT. This codes for CASSSTKDEKLFF.

This clonotype was counted ten times or more. In nucleotides, the CDR3 is TGCAGTGCTAGATTTGGGATCGCACTGAACACTGAAGCTTTCTTT. Protein: CSARFGIALNTEAFF. The chain links TRBV20-1 to TRBJ1-1; no clear D. V gave up 2 bases and J gave up 0 bases, with 13 bases separating them. CDR1 and CDR2 (germline): DFQATT, SNEGSKA (reference sequence). This CDR3 region has 15 residues.

Comments on this clonotype: This may be a read error: a much more frequent sequence differs by one nucleotide. This CDR3 is CTSSYQDSNTGELFF. Here the CDR3 DNA reads TGTACCAGCAGTTACCAGGATTCGAACACCGGGGAGCTGTTTTTT. The J gene is TRBJ2-2, the V gene TRBV6-2 or TRBV6-3; no reliable D call. The CDR3 runs to 15 residues. The V gene's germline CDR1 is MNHEY and CDR2 SVGEGT.

CDR3 sequence (DNA): TGTGCCAGCAGTAACAGGGAGTCTAACGTCCTGACTTTC. Translating it yields CASSNRESNVLTF. V is TRBV3-1 and J is TRBJ2-6; D might be TRBD1 (6 bases). Trimming removed 6 bases at V and 10 bases at J, with 13 bases between. CDR1 is LGHDT, CDR2 YNNKEL, per germline (reference sequence). The CDR3 covers 13 residues.

V usage is TRBV10-3 and J usage is TRBJ1-2; 10 bases agree with TRBD1. V lost 3 bases and J lost 4; bases outside the gene matches: 8. The CDR3 is made up of 16 amino acids. Germline-derived CDR1 and CDR2 are ENHRY and SYGVKD. Here the CDR3 reads CAISERDRGSGYGYTF. CDR3 nucleotide sequence: TGTGCCATCAGTGAACGGGACAGGGGAAGTGGCTATGGCTACACCTTC.

The chain couples TRBV10-2 to TRBJ1-3; 8 bases agree with TRBD1. The junction had 1 base not matched to a gene; V was cut back by 3 bases and J by 0 bases. The CDR3 length is 15 residues. Germline-derived CDR1 and CDR2 are WSHSY and SAAADI. The chain's CDR3 is CASSDQGASGNTIYF. In DNA, the CDR3 is TGCGCCAGCAGTGACCAGGGGGCCTCTGGAAACACCATATATTTT.

This clonotype has ten or more counts. The genes are TRBV28 and TRBJ1-1, with D unclear. CDR1 and CDR2 from the germline V gene are MDHEN and SYDVKM. The CDR3 runs 14 residues. Deletions cut 3 bases from V and 0 bases from J, with 8 bases between. CDR3: CASSFTRLNTEAFF. The CDR3 nucleotides read TGTGCCAGCAGTTTTACCAGATTGAACACTGAAGCTTTCTTT.

The V and J genes are TRBV10-1 and TRBJ2-3, with D unclear. V lost 3 bases, J lost 5 bases, and 9 bases lay in between. The CDR3 length is 13 residues. Germline V gene lookup returns CDR1 WNHNN and CDR2 SYGVQD (reference sequence). The chain's CDR3 is CASSEGIEDTQYF. For the CDR3, the DNA is TGCGCCAGCAGTGAAGGGATTGAAGATACGCAGTATTTT.

This clonotype was found a few times. V and J are TRBV24-1 and TRBJ2-7, with 7 bases matching TRBD1. This CDR3 has 19 amino acids. Germline CDR1 is KGHDR and CDR2 is SFDVKD. The V and J ends lost 2 bases and 7 bases, in that order; junction bases with no gene match: 22. CDR3 in amino acids: CATSDSEDRAGLGKQEQYF. The DNA of the CDR3 is TGTGCCACCAGTGATTCGGAAGACAGGGCCGGCCTCGGGAAACAGGAGCAGTACTTC.

V is TRBV2 and J is TRBJ2-5, with 12 bases that match TRBD1. The V segment lost 5 bases and the J segment 4 bases; nucleotides outside the gene matches: 14. Germline-derived CDR1 and CDR2 are SNHLY and FYNNEI. This CDR3 has 18 amino acids. CDR3 sequence reads: CASSRLRRDRGQRETQYF. DNA for the CDR3: TGTGCCAGCAGTCGCCTCCGCCGGGACAGGGGGCAGCGAGAGACCCAGTACTTC.

At least ten counts were recorded for this clonotype. The genes are TRBV20-1 and TRBJ2-7; either TRBD1 or TRBD2 may supply D (6 bases each). The V end lost 3 bases, the J end lost 2 bases, and 14 bases lay between the germline ends. This CDR3 spans 14 amino acids. Germline V gives CDR1 DFQATT, CDR2 SNEGSKA (reference sequence). CDR3 coding DNA: TGCAGTGCTAGGGACCGGGGGCAACCCTACGAGCAGTACTTC. Its translation: CSARDRGQPYEQYF.

Worth noting for this clonotype: The junction and the germline gene differ at one end; a read error may be behind it. The chain links TRBV5-5 to TRBJ2-7; D is perhaps TRBD1 or TRBD2 (6 bases each). The germline V gene has CDR1 SGHKS and CDR2 YYEKEE (reference sequence). This CDR3 is 13 amino acids long. CDR3 sequence (DNA): TGTGCCAGCAGCGCACCGGGGGCACCCGAACCCAACTTC. Translating it yields CASSAPGAPEPNF.